One sample yielded the 9 T cell receptor beta chains listed below, sequenced in a study of T cell clonality in common variable immunodeficiency (dated by TCRdb to the mid-2010s). Library construction relied on the immunoSEQ multiplex PCR assay. TCRdb carries this immuneACCESS record with in-frame sequences only. Its versions omit some clonotypes, under half of them owing to an unresolved V gene in the studies checked, with the rest unexplained. Here the sample lists more than 45,000 clones, none seen once only. About 6% of the sample is taken by the ten largest. The specimen was peripheral blood mononuclear cells. The receptors come from a person aged 18 to 70 in good health.

There are many counts of this clone. The read terminates 3 residues before the CDR3 end, so the remaining end is supplied by the germline J gene. V gene TRBV5-4 combines with J gene TRBJ2-3; TRBD1 aligns across 11 bases. From germline, CDR1 is SGHNT and CDR2 YYREEE (reference sequence). The V gene end was trimmed by 5 bases and the J gene end by 4 bases; junction bases not matched to a gene: 6. The CDR3 covers 15 residues. The DNA read from the CDR3 is TGTGCCAGCAGATGGACAGGGGGCGCGTCAGATACG. It translates to CASRWTGGASDT. The complete CDR3 reads CASRWTGGASDTQYF.

This clone was detected ten times or more. The read finishes 3 residues shy of the CDR3 end, and the germline J gene is used to complete it. The chain recombines TRBV19 with TRBJ2-3; tentative D call: TRBD1 (5 bases). CDR3 length equals 16 residues. Germline CDR1 LNHDA, CDR2 SQIVND (reference sequence). Trimming shortened V by 5 bases and J by 0 bases, and 15 bases separated the two germline ends. The sequenced CDR3 bases are TGTGCCAGTAGTCCATGGACGGACACAAGCACAGATACG. Translation gives CASSPWTDTSTDT. The full CDR3 reads CASSPWTDTSTDTQYF. The variable domain in full, completed from reference TRBV19 and TRBJ2-3, reads DGGITQSPKYLFRKEGQNVTLSCEQNLNHDAMYWYRQDPGQGLRLIYYSQIVNDFQKGDIAEGYSVSREKKESFPLTVTSAQKNPTAFYLCASSPWTDTSTDTQYFGPGTRLTVL.

Many counts were recorded for this clone. Read data end 3 residues before the CDR3 end; the end is taken from the germline J gene. V and J are TRBV7-2 and TRBJ2-5, with unresolved D. Trimming took 1 base from V and 7 from J, leaving 10 bases between them. CDR1 SGHTA and CDR2 FQGNSA come from the germline V gene. This CDR3 is built from 13 residues. The sequenced part of the CDR3 DNA is TGTGCCAGCAGCTTAGACAAGGGTGGGACC. Residues: CASSLDKGGT. The entire CDR3 is CASSLDKGGTQYF.

This clone was seen at least ten times. The CDR3 end is not reached by the read, which stops 3 residues before it; the germline J gene fills it in. The rearrangement joins TRBV18 to TRBJ2-1; weak D call: TRBD2 (5 bases). Germline CDR1 and CDR2: KGHSH and LQKENI. CDR3 length equals 16 residues. V was cut by 3 bases and J by 4 bases, with 16 bases left in between. CDR3 amino acids: CASSPLVPRLYNEQFF. CDR3 bases read: TGTGCCAGCTCACCCCTCGTTCCCAGACTATACAATGAG.

In regard to this clone: The missing CDR3 end, 3 residues past where the read stops, is filled in from the germline J gene. The J gene is TRBJ1-2, the V gene TRBV18, with TRBD1 matching over 7 bases. Looked up from germline, CDR1 is KGHSH and CDR2 is LQKENI. This CDR3 has 15 amino acids. The part of the CDR3 DNA that was read is TGTGCCAGCTCACCAGCCGGGACAGAACGAGGTACC. Translation: CASSPAGTERGT. The whole CDR3 region reads CASSPAGTERGTYTF.

A word on this clone: With the read ending 3 residues before the CDR3 end, the germline J gene is used to fill in that end. The chain links TRBV5-1 to TRBJ1-1, with D possibly TRBD1 on 6 matching bases. The CDR3 has 13 residues. V gave up 4 bases and J gave up 6 bases, with 13 bases separating them. Germline V gene data show CDR1 as SGHRS and CDR2 as YFSETQ. Incomplete CDR3 DNA: TGCGCCAGCAGCGAAGGACAGATCGCTGAA. Translating it yields CASSEGQIAE. In full, the CDR3 is CASSEGQIAEAFF.

This clone showed up many times. The sequenced fragment ends 3 residues before the CDR3 boundary, so the rest is inferred from the germline J gene. The V call is TRBV6-2 or TRBV6-3, the J call TRBJ2-7, with TRBD1 matching over 9 bases. Looked up from germline, CDR1 is MNHEY and CDR2 is SVGEGT. This CDR3 is built from 15 residues. V lost 2 bases, J lost 3 bases, and 5 bases stayed unmatched. CDR3 DNA (partial): TGTGCCAGCAGTTACCGTCGGACAGGGGACTACGAG. Residues: CASSYRRTGDYE. In full, the CDR3 reads CASSYRRTGDYEQYF.

This clone was observed many times. The read terminates 3 residues ahead of where the CDR3 ends, so the germline J gene completes it. The J gene is TRBJ1-5, the V gene TRBV11-3, with a tentative D call TRBD1 (5 bases). Trimming stripped 1 base from V and 3 bases from J, with 10 bases between. CDR3 length: 15 residues. CDR1 and CDR2 (germline): SGHNT, YENEEA. CDR3 bases read: TGTGCCAGCAGCTTAGGTGGGGCCCTCAATCAGCCC. This translates into CASSLGGALNQP. The CDR3 in its entirety is CASSLGGALNQPQHF.

This clone came up many times. Read data end 3 residues before the CDR3 end; the end is taken from the germline J gene. The gene calls are TRBV7-2 and TRBJ1-1; D unresolved. V gave up 1 base and J gave up 0 bases, with 9 bases separating them. The CDR3 consists of 15 residues. Germline loops: CDR1 SGHTA, CDR2 FQGNSA. Partial CDR3 DNA: TGTGCCAGCAGCTTAGGGCTAGGTCTGAACACTGAA. Protein product: CASSLGLGLNTE. The CDR3, in full, reads CASSLGLGLNTEAFF.